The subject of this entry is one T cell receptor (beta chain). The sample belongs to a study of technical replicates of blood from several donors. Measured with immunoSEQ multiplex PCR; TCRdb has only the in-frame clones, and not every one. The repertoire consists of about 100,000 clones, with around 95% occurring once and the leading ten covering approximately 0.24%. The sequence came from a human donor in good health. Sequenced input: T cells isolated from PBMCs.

The CDR3 bases are TGTGCCAGTACCACTAGGGTGGGCCCTTATCTCACAACTAATGAAAAACTGTTTTTT. Its protein is CASTTRVGPYLTTNEKLFF. The chain is built from TRBV19 and TRBJ1-4; D is ambiguous. The CDR3 length is 19 residues. V was trimmed by 7 bases and J by 0 bases, leaving 24 bases between them. Germline V gene data show CDR1 as LNHDA and CDR2 as SQIVND (reference sequence).